A single sample is the source of the 18 T cell receptor beta chains below, sequenced in a study of cytomegalovirus exposure and HLA in healthy donors. The PCR ran on 60 Vbeta and 13 Jbeta primers. The assay was immunoSEQ multiplex PCR, and TCRdb's table has in-frame clones only and misses some. Counted here are some 130,000 clones, approximately 68% occurring once; the ten biggest clones make up 1.6%. Sequenced sample: PBMCs. Receptors were obtained from a man aged 25-40 years in good health and CMV-seropositive.

This clone was picked up a small number of times. The rearrangement links TRBV29-1 to TRBJ2-1; no clear D gene. This CDR3 contains 11 residues. The V end lost 3 bases, the J end lost 5 bases, and 5 bases lay between the germline ends. The germline V gene has CDR1 SQVTM and CDR2 ANQGSEA. This CDR3 reads CSVDPHNEQFF. CDR3 nucleotides: TGCAGCGTTGACCCTCACAATGAGCAGTTCTTC.

This clone occurred a few times. This chain joins TRBV4-2 and TRBJ1-3; D uncertain. V lost 0 bases and J 9 bases, leaving 33 bases between the germline ends. The CDR3 consists of 21 residues. Looked up from germline, CDR1 is LGHNA and CDR2 is YNFKEQ. The CDR3 reads CASSQESVRAFADGDRGTIYF. The CDR3 bases are TGTGCCAGCAGCCAAGAATCGGTTCGAGCGTTTGCTGATGGTGACCGGGGCACCATATATTTT.

The V call is TRBV7-2, the J call TRBJ1-2; the D gene is possibly TRBD1 (5 bases). The ends were cut back, 1 base at V and 8 bases at J, with 14 bases in the middle. The germline CDR1 and CDR2 sequences are SGHTA and FQGNSA. This CDR3 is built from 14 residues. The CDR3: CASSLEGAGIGYTF. The CDR3 region has the DNA TGTGCCAGCAGCTTAGAAGGGGCAGGGATCGGCTACACCTTC.

The chain joins TRBV10-3 to TRBJ2-7; 14 nucleotides line up with TRBD2. The CDR3 covers 16 residues. J gave up 5 bases and V 2 bases, and 5 bases lay outside the gene matches. Germline CDR1 and CDR2: ENHRY and SYGVKD. Written as DNA, the CDR3 is TGTGCCATCAGTGAGCCGGGGACTAGCGGGAGCCACGAGCAGTACTTC. The encoded protein is CAISEPGTSGSHEQYF.

The chain is built from TRBV15 and TRBJ2-7, with D perhaps TRBD1 (6 bases). Germline assignment: CDR1 LNHNV and CDR2 YYDKDF (reference sequence). The CDR3 spans 16 residues. The V gene lost 5 bases and the J gene lost 2 bases, with 19 bases spanning the gap. The CDR3 DNA reads as TGTGCCACCAGCCAACGAACCGGGACACGTCCCTACGAGCAGTACTTC. It yields the protein CATSQRTGTRPYEQYF.

This clone was counted a few times. The chain combines TRBV2 with TRBJ1-3, with 7 nucleotides matching TRBD1. CDR1 SNHLY and CDR2 FYNNEI come from the germline V gene. The J segment lost 1 base and the V segment lost 8 bases, leaving 5 bases of the junction unmatched. The CDR3 length is 14 residues. The CDR3: CASLRDSSGNTIYF. The CDR3, as DNA: TGTGCCAGCCTCCGGGACAGTTCTGGAAACACCATATATTTT.

This clone was counted between two and nine times. CDR3 bases: TGTGCCAGCAGCCCCCAGTTCGTTTTGGAGACCCAGTACTTC. This sequence encodes CASSPQFVLETQYF. The chain recombines TRBV9 with TRBJ2-5; D is uncertain. This CDR3 spans 14 amino acids. V gave up 4 bases and J gave up 5 bases, with 15 bases separating them. Germline loops: CDR1 SGDLS, CDR2 YYNGEE.

V gene TRBV7-2 combines with J gene TRBJ2-1; 8 nucleotides align to TRBD2. CDR3 length equals 17 residues. Germline V lookup: CDR1 SGHTA, CDR2 FQGNSA. V dropped 2 bases and J dropped 4; count of bases not matched to a gene: 10. CDR3 protein: CASSLRPLAGTYNEQFF. In DNA form, the CDR3 reads TGTGCCAGCAGCTTACGCCCCTTAGCGGGGACTTACAATGAGCAGTTCTTC.

The DNA for the CDR3 is TGTGCCAGCAGTGAGAACAGGGTTTACGGGGAGCTGTTTTTT. It yields the protein CASSENRVYGELFF. The rearrangement joins TRBV2 to TRBJ2-2; D may be TRBD1 (6 bases). This CDR3 spans 14 amino acids. Germline V gene data show CDR1 as SNHLY and CDR2 as FYNNEI. V gave up 3 bases and J gave up 7 bases, with 12 bases separating them.

This chain joins TRBV30 and TRBJ2-5; a weak D match, TRBD2 (5 bases). CDR1 and CDR2 (germline): GTSNPN, SVGIG (reference sequence). The V and J ends lost 0 bases and 4 bases respectively, with 6 bases between them. The CDR3 is made up of 12 amino acids. The CDR3 nucleotides are TGTGCCTGGAGTGTACTAGGAGAGACCCAGTACTTC. Amino acid sequence: CAWSVLGETQYF. Full variable domain (outside the CDR3, taken from reference TRBV30 and TRBJ2-5): SQTIHQWPATLVQPVGSPLSLECTVEGTSNPNLYWYRQAAGRGLQLLFYSVGIGQISSEVPQNLSASRPQDRQFILSSKKLLLSDSGFYLCAWSVLGETQYFGPGTRLLVL.

This rearrangement joins TRBV6-6 to TRBJ1-5; D ambiguous. V was trimmed by 10 bases and J by 9 bases, leaving 16 bases between them. This CDR3 is 12 amino acids long. Germline CDR1 MNHNY, CDR2 SVGAGI (reference sequence). CDR3 coding DNA: TGTGCCACCCACGAGGGCGAGAGGCCCCAGCATTTT. As protein: CATHEGERPQHF.

This clone was detected a few times. The V gene is TRBV28, the J gene TRBJ1-2, with 8 positions matching TRBD1. V trimming: 2 bases; J trimming: 8 bases; junction bases outside the gene matches: 10. Germline V gives CDR1 MDHEN, CDR2 SYDVKM. There are 15 residues in the CDR3. This CDR3 reads CASSLEQGGVRGYTF. In nucleotides, the CDR3 is TGTGCCAGCAGTTTAGAACAGGGGGGGGTTAGGGGCTACACCTTC.

The V call is TRBV5-6, the J call TRBJ2-3, with 7 bases that match TRBD2. Germline V lookup: CDR1 SGHDT, CDR2 YYEEEE. J was trimmed by 1 base and V by 0 bases; bases with no gene match: 5. The CDR3 length is 16 residues. CDR3 nucleotide sequence: TGTGCCAGCAGCTTGGCCGGTGGACTAGGCACAGATACGCAGTATTTT. Encoded protein: CASSLAGGLGTDTQYF.

On this clone itself: Other DNA sequences in the sample encode the same CDR3. This chain connects TRBV7-2 to TRBJ2-7; 15 bases agree with TRBD2. This CDR3 is 16 amino acids long. Germline V gives CDR1 SGHTA, CDR2 FQGNSA. V was pared by 2 bases and J by 3 bases, with 2 bases of the junction left unmatched. The CDR3 region is CASSLLGLAGGYEQYF. CDR3 coding DNA: TGTGCCAGCAGCTTACTGGGACTAGCGGGAGGCTACGAGCAGTACTTC.

This clone occurred once. The rearrangement uses TRBV5-5 and TRBJ1-5, with TRBD1 as a possible D gene (5 bases). Germline lookup yields CDR1 SGHKS and CDR2 YYEKEE (reference sequence). The length of the CDR3 is 13 residues. The V end was cut by 0 bases, the J end by 5 bases, with 6 bases between. CDR3 nucleotides: TGTGCCAGCAGCTTGGTAGGGGATCAGCCCCAGCATTTT. Amino acids: CASSLVGDQPQHF.

The chain combines TRBV5-1 with TRBJ2-1, with a weak D call TRBD2 (6 bases). The CDR3 loop spans 14 amino acids. Germline V gene data show CDR1 as SGHRS and CDR2 as YFSETQ. With 2 bases removed from V and 6 bases from J, the gap between germline ends came to 12 bases. CDR3 protein: CASSLLAGFNEQFF. The CDR3 coding sequence is TGCGCCAGCAGCTTATTGGCGGGATTCAATGAGCAGTTCTTC.

The gene calls are TRBV9 and TRBJ2-7; TRBD1 might be the D (6 bases). The ends were cut back, 2 bases at V and 2 bases at J, with 17 bases in the middle. Germline loops: CDR1 SGDLS, CDR2 YYNGEE. This CDR3 contains 16 residues. The CDR3 nucleotides read TGTGCCAGCAGCGTTGCCGGGACAACGCACACCTACGAGCAGTACTTC. Translated, it gives CASSVAGTTHTYEQYF.

This clone was seen only a few times. The V and J genes are TRBV5-1 and TRBJ2-7; 7 nucleotides agree with TRBD1. J gave up 2 bases and V 4 bases, and 12 bases lay outside the gene matches. The germline V gene encodes CDR1 SGHRS and CDR2 YFSETQ. The CDR3 is made up of 16 amino acids. CDR3 sequence (DNA): TGCGCCAGCAGCCCCACTAAACAGGGGATCGCCTACGAGCAGTACTTC. It is translated as CASSPTKQGIAYEQYF.